Given below is one T cell receptor beta chain in context. These data belong to a study of blood T cell repertoires in COVID-19. Study background: The origin of the acute and convalescent COVID-19 samples was the United States, Italy and Spain.

This CDR3 comprises 15 residues. Germline V gives CDR1 SGHDN, CDR2 FVKESK. The germline V and J ends were trimmed by 1 base and 5 bases, with 12 bases remaining between them. The authors' processing: Estimated nucleated cell counts came from reference gene primer amplification. Generated by immunoSEQ multiplex PCR, the TCRdb table keeps only in-frame clones and is missing some. That table supplies the V and J calls and clone size; D and trimming were determined from the DNA. The sample has approximately 240,000 clones, around 82% seen once. The source of this sequence is a woman aged 25 to 45 who had recovered from COVID-19. Input material: peripheral blood. The V call is TRBV14, the J call TRBJ2-4; tentative D call: TRBD2 (5 bases). The CDR3 DNA is TGTGCCAGCAGCCAAGGCCTTACAGCGGAAAACATTCAGTACTTC. Protein product: CASSQGLTAENIQYF.